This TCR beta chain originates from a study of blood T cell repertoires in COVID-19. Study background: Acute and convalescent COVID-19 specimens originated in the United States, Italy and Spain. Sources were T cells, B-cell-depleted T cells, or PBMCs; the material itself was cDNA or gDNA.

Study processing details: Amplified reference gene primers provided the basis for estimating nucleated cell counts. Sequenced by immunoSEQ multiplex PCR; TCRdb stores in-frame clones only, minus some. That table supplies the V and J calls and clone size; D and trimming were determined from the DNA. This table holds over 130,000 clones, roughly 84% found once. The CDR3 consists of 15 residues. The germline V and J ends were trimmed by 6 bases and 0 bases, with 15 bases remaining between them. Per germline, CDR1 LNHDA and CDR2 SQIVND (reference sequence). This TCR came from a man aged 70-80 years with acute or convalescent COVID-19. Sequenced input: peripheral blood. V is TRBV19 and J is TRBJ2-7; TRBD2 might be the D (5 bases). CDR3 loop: CASSFHAEASYEQYF. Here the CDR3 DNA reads TGTGCCAGTAGCTTCCACGCGGAGGCCTCCTACGAGCAGTACTTC. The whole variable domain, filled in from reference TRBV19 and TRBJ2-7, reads DGGITQSPKYLFRKEGQNVTLSCEQNLNHDAMYWYRQDPGQGLRLIYYSQIVNDFQKGDIAEGYSVSREKKESFPLTVTSAQKNPTAFYLCASSFHAEASYEQYFGPGTRLTVT.